This entry concerns a single T cell receptor beta chain. The antigen remains unidentified. This same CDR3 is encoded by further DNA sequences in the sample. Germline CDR1 LNHDA, CDR2 SQIVND (reference sequence). The CDR3 spans 14 residues. J was trimmed by 1 base and V by 6 bases; bases with no gene match: 4. The PCR ran on 60 Vbeta and 13 Jbeta primers. Sequencing was performed with immunoSEQ multiplex PCR; in TCRdb, only in-frame clones are kept and a portion is missing. This table holds 150,000 to 200,000 clones, roughly 72% found once. This entry belongs to a study of cytomegalovirus exposure and HLA in healthy donors. Study-wide results and limits: The study put some 150 TCR beta chains on its list as cytomegalovirus-associated. Through in vitro validation, a few CMV-associated chains were shown to be specific for CMV antigens. For most TCR sequences rarity was the rule, although some public TCRs occurred in many donors. A prior analysis recorded that most TCR beta V segments were productive about 87% or about 30% of the time.

V gene TRBV19 combines with J gene TRBJ1-1, with TRBD1 matching over 8 bases. Material: PBMCs. The source of this sequence is a middle-aged woman in good health and CMV-seronegative. The CDR3 DNA reads as TGTGCCAGTAGGAAAGGGACAGGGAACACTGAAGCTTTCTTT. Translated, it gives CASRKGTGNTEAFF.